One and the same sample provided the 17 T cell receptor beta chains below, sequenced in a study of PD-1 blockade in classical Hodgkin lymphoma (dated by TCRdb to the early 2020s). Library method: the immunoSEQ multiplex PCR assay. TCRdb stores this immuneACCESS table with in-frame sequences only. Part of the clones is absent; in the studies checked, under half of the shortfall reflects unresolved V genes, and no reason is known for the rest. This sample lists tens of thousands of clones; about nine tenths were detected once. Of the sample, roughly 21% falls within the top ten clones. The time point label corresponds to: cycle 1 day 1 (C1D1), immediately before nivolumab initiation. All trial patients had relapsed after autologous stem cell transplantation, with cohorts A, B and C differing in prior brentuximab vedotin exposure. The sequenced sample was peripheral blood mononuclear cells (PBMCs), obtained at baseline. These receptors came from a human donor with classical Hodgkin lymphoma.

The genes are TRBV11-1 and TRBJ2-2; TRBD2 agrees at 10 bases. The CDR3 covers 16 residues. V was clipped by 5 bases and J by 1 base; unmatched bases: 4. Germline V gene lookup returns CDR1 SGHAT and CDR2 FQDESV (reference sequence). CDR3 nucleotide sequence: TGTGCCAGCAGCATCACTAGCGGGGTGAACACCGGGGAGCTGTTTTTT. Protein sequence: CASSITSGVNTGELFF. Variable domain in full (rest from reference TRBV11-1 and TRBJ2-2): EAEVAQSPRYKITEKSQAVAFWCDPISGHATLYWYRQILGQGPELLVQFQDESVVDDSQLPKDRFSAERLKGVDSTLKIQPAELGDSAMYLCASSITSGVNTGELFFGEGSRLTVL.

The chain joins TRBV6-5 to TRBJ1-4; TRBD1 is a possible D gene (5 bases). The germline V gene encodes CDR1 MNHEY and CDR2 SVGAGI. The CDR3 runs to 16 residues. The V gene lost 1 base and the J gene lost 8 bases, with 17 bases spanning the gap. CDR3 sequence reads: CASSYFRTGGKEKLFF. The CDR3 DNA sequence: TGTGCCAGCAGTTACTTTCGGACGGGGGGGAAGGAAAAACTGTTTTTT.

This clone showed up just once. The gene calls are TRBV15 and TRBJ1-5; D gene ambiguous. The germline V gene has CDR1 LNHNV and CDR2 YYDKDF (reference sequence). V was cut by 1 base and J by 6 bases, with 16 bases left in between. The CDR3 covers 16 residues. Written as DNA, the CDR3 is TGTGCCACCAGCAGAGGGACGGAGGTATTAGCTCAGCCCCAGCATTTT. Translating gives CATSRGTEVLAQPQHF.

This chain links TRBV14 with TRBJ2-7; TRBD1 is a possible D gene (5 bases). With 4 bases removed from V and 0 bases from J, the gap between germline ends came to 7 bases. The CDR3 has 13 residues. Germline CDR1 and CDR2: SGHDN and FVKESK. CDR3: CASSPTASYEQYF. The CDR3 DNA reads TGTGCCAGCAGCCCGACAGCCTCCTACGAGCAGTACTTC.

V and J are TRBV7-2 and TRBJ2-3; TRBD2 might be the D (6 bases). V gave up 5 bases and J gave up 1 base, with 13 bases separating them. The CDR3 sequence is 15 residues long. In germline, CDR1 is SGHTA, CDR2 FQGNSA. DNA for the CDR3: TGTGCCAGCAGCACGACCGGGACTCGCACAGATACGCAGTATTTT. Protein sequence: CASSTTGTRTDTQYF.

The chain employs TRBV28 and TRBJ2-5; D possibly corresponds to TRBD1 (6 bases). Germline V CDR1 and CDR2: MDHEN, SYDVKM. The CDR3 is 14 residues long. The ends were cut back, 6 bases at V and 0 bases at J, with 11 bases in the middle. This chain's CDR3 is CASSRTEYQETQYF. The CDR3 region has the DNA TGTGCCAGCAGCCGGACAGAGTACCAAGAGACCCAGTACTTC.

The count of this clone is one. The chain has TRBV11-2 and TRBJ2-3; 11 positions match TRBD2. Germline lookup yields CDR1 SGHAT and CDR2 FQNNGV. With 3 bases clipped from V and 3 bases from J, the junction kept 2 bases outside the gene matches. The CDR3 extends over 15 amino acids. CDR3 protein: CASSFLAGGTDTQYF. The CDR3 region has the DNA TGTGCCAGCAGCTTCCTAGCGGGAGGAACAGATACGCAGTATTTT.

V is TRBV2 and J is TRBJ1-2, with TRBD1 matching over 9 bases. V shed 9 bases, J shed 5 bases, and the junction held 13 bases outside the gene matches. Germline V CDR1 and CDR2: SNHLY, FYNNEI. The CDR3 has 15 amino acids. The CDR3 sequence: CASGGGQGTRYGYTF. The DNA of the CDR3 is TGTGCCAGTGGGGGGGGACAGGGAACTAGGTATGGCTACACCTTC.

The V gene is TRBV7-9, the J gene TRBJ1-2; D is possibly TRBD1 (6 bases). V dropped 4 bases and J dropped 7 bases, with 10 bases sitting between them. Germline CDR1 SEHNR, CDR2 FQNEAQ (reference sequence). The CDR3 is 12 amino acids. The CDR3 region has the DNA TGTGCCAGCAGCTCAGGGGCCTTTGGCTACACCTTC. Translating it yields CASSSGAFGYTF.

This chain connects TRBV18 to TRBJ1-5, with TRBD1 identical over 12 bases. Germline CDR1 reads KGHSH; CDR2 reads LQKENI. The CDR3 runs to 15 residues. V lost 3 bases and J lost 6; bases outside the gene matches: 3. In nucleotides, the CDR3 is TGTGCCAGCTCACCCGGGACAGGGGGCGTTCAGCCCCAGCATTTT. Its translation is CASSPGTGGVQPQHF.

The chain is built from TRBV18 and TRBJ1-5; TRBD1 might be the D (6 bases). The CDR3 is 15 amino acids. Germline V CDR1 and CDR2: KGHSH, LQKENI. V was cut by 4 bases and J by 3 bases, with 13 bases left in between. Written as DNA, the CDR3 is TGTGCCAGCTCACAAACGAGGGGGTACAATCAGCCCCAGCATTTT. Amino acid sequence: CASSQTRGYNQPQHF.

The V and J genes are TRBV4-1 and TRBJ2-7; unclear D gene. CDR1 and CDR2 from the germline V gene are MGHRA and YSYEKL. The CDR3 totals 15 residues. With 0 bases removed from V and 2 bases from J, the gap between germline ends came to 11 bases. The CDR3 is CASSQESHRTYEQYF. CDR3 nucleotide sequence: TGCGCCAGCAGCCAAGAGTCGCACAGAACCTACGAGCAGTACTTC.

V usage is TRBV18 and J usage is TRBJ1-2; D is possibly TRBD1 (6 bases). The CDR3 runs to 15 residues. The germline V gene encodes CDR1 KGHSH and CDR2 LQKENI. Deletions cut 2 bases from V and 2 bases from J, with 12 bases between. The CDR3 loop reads CASSPTRGRNYGYTF. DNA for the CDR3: TGTGCCAGCTCACCAACCAGGGGCCGGAACTATGGCTACACCTTC.

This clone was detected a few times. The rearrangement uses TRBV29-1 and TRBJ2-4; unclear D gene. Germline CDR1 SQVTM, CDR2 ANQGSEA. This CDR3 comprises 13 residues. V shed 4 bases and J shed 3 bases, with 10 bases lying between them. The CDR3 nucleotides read TGCAGCGTTGGACTTGCAGGCAAAAACATTCAGTACTTC. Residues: CSVGLAGKNIQYF.

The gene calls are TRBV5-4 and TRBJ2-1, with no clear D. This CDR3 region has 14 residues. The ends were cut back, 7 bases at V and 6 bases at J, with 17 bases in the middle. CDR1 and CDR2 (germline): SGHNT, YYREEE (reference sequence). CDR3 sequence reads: CASQLQSPSNEQFF. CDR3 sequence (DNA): TGTGCCAGCCAACTTCAAAGCCCCTCCAATGAGCAGTTCTTC.

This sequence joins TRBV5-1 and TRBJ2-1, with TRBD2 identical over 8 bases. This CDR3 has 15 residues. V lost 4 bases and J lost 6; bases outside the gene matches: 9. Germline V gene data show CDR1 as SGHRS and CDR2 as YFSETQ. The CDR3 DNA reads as TGCGCCAGCAGCGAGCGTCCCGGGACTAGCAATGAGCAGTTCTTC. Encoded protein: CASSERPGTSNEQFF. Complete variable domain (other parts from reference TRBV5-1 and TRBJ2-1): KAGVTQTPRYLIKTRGQQVTLSCSPISGHRSVSWYQQTPGQGLQFLFEYFSETQRNKGNFPGRFSGRQFSNSRSEMNVSTLELGDSALYLCASSERPGTSNEQFFGPGTRLTVL.

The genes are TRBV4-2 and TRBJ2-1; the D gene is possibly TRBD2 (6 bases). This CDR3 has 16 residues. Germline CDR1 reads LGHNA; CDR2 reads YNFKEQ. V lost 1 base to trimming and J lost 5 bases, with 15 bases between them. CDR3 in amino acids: CASSQVIVTGDNEQFF. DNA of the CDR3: TGTGCCAGCAGCCAAGTAATCGTTACGGGGGACAATGAGCAGTTCTTC.